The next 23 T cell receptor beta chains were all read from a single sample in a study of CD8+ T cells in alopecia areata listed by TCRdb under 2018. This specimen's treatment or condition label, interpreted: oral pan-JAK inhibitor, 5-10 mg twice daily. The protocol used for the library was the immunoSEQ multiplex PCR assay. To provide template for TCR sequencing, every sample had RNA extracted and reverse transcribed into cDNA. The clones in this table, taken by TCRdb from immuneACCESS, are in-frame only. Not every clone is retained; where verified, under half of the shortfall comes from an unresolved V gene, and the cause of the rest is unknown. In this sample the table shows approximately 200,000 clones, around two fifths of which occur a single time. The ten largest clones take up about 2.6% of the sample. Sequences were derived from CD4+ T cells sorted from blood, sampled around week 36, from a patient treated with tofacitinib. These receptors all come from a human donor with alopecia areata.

The CDR3 DNA follows: TGCGCCAGCCGAGGACTAGCGGGAGGGCCCAACGAGCAGTACTTC. Encoded protein: CASRGLAGGPNEQYF. The chain has TRBV5-1 and TRBJ2-7; the match to TRBD2 covers 15 bases. In germline, CDR1 is SGHRS, CDR2 YFSETQ. CDR3 length equals 15 residues. Losses at the gene ends were 7 bases for V and 5 bases for J; bases not matched to a gene: 7.

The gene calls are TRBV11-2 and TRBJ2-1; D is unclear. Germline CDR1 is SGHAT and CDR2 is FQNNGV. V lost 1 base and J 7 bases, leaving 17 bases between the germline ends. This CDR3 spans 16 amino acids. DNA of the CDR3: TGTGCCAGCAGCTTAGGTCCGGTACCCCTTGGGAATGAGCAGTTCTTC. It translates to CASSLGPVPLGNEQFF.

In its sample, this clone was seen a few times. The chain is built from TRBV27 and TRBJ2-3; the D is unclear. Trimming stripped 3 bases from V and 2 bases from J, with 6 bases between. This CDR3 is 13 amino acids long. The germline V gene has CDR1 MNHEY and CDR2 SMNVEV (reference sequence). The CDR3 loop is CASSFLPTDTQYF. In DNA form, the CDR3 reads TGTGCCAGCAGTTTTCTCCCCACAGATACGCAGTATTTT.

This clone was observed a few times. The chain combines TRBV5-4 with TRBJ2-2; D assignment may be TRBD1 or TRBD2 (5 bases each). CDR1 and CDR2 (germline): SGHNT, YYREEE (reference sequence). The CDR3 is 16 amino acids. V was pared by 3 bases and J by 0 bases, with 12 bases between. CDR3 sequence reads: CASSYLGTTNTGELFF. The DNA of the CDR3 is TGTGCCAGCAGCTACCTTGGGACCACGAACACCGGGGAGCTGTTTTTT. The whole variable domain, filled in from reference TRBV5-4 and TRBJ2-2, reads ETGVTQSPTHLIKTRGQQVTLRCSSQSGHNTVSWYQQALGQGPQFIFQYYREEENGRGNFPPRFSGLQFPNYSSELNVNALELDDSALYLCASSYLGTTNTGELFFGEGSRLTVL.

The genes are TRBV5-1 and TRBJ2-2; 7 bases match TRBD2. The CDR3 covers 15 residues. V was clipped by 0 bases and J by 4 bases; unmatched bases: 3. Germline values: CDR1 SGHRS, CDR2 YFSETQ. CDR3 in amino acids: CASSLDTSATGELFF. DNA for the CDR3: TGCGCCAGCAGCTTGGATACTAGCGCCACCGGGGAGCTGTTTTTT.

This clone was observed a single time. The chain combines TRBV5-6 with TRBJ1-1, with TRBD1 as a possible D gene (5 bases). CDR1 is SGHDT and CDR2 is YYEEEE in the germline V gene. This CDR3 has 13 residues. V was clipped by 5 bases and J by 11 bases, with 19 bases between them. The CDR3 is CASSRTLGAGAFF. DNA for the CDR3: TGTGCCAGCAGTCGTACTTTAGGGGCAGGGGCTTTCTTT.

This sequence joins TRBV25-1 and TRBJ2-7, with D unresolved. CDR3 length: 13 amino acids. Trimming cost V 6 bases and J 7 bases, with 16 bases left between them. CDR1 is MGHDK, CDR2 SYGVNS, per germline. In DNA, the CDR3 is TGTGCCAGCAGCCCCCGCTCGGTTGGTGAGCAGTACTTC. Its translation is CASSPRSVGEQYF.

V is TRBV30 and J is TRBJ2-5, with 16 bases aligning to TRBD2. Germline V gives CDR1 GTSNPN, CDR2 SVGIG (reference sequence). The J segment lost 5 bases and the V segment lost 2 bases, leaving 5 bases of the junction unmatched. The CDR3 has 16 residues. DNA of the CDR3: TGTGCCTGGAGTAGGGGACTAGCGGGAGGGCAGGAGACCCAGTACTTC. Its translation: CAWSRGLAGGQETQYF.

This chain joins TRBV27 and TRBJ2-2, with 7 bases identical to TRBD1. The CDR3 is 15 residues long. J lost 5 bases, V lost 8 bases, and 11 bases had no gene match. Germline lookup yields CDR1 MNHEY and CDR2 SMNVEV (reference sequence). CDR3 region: CASALQGVRTGELFF. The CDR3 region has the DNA TGTGCCAGCGCACTGCAGGGGGTCCGTACCGGGGAGCTGTTTTTT.

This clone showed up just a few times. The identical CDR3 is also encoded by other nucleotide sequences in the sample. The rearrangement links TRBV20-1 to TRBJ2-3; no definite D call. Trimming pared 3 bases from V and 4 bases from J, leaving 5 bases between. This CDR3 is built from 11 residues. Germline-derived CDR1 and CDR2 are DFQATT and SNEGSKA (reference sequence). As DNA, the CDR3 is TGCAGTGCTAGGTTTGCAGATACGCAGTATTTT. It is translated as CSARFADTQYF.

The CDR3 sequence: CAISESGAGAGEQYF. In DNA, the CDR3 is TGTGCCATCAGTGAGTCGGGCGCGGGAGCGGGTGAGCAGTACTTC. V usage is TRBV10-3 and J usage is TRBJ2-7; 7 nucleotides agree with TRBD2. The V gene's germline CDR1 is ENHRY and CDR2 SYGVKD. The CDR3 is made up of 15 amino acids. After removal of 0 bases from V and 7 bases from J, the junction contained 9 bases not matched to a gene.

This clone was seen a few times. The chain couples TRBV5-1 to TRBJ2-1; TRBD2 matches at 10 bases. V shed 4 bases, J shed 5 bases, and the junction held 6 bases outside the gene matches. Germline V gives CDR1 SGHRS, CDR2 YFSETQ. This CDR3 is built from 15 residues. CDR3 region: CASSVLAGVNNEQFF. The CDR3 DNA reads TGCGCCAGCAGCGTGCTAGCGGGAGTGAACAATGAGCAGTTCTTC.

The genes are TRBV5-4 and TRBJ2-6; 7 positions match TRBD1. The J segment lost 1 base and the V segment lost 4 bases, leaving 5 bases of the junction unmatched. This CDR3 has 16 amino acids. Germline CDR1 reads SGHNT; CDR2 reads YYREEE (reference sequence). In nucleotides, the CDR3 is TGTGCCAGCAGCATCGGGACAGCGTCTGGGGCCAACGTCCTGACTTTC. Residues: CASSIGTASGANVLTF.

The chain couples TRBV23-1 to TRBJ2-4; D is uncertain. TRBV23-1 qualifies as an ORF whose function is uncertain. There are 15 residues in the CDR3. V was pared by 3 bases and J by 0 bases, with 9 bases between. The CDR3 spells CASSHQILAKNIQYF. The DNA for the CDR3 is TGCGCCAGCAGTCATCAGATCTTAGCCAAAAACATTCAGTACTTC.

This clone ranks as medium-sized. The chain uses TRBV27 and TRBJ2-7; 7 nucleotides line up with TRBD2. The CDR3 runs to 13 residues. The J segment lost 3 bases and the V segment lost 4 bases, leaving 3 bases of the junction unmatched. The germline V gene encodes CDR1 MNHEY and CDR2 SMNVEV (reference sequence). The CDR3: CASSSLAFYEQYF. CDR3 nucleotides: TGTGCCAGCAGTTCACTAGCGTTCTACGAGCAGTACTTC.

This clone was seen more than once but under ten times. The CDR3 protein is CASSLEGPPNEQFF. DNA of the CDR3: TGTGCCAGCAGCCTTGAGGGACCGCCCAATGAGCAGTTCTTC. The rearrangement links TRBV6-4 to TRBJ2-1; D is possibly TRBD1 or TRBD2 (5 bases each). Trimming took off 6 bases at V and 6 bases at J, with 15 bases between the two ends. From germline, CDR1 is MRHNA and CDR2 SNTAGT. The CDR3 contains 14 residues.

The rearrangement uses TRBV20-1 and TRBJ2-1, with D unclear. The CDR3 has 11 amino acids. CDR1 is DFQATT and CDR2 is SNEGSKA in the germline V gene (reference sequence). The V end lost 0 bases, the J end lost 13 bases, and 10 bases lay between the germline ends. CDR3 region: CSAREAAVQFF. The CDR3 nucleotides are TGCAGTGCTAGAGAGGCGGCCGTCCAGTTCTTC.

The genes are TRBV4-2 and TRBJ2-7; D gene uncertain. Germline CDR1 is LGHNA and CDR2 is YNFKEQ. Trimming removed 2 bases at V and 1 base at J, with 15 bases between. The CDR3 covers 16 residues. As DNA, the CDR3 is TGTGCCAGCAGCCAAAGTAGCCGGAGCTTATCCTACGAGCAGTACTTC. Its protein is CASSQSSRSLSYEQYF.

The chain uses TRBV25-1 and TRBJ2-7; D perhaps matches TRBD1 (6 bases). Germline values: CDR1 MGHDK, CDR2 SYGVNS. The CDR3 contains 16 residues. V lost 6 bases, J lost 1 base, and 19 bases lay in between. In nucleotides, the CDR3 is TGTGCCAGCAGGCAGGGGCGGCGGCGTACTTCCTACGAGCAGTACTTC. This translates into CASRQGRRRTSYEQYF.

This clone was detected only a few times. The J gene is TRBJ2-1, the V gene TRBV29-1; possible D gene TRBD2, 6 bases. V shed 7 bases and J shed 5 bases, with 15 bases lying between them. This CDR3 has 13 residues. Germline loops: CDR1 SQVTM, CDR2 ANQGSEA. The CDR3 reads CSAAGRANNEQFF. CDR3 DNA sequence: TGCAGCGCCGCGGGACGTGCTAACAATGAGCAGTTCTTC.

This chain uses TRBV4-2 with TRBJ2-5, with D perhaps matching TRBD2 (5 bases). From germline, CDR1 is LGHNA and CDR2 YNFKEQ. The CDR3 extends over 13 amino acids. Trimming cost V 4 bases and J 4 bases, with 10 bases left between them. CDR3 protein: CASSLRTGETQYF. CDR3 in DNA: TGTGCCAGCAGCCTTAGGACTGGAGAGACCCAGTACTTC.

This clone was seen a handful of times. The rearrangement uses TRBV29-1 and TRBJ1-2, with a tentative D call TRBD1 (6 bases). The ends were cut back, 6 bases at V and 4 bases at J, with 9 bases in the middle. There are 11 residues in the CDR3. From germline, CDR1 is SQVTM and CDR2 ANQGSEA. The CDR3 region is CSVGHPYGYTF. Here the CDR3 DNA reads TGCAGCGTGGGACACCCCTATGGCTACACCTTC.

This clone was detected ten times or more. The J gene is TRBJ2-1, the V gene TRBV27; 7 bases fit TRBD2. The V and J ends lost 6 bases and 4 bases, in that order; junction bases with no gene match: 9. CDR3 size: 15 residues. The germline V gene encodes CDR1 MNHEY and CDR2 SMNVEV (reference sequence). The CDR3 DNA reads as TGTGCCAGCAGCTCCCCTAGCGGCAGATACAATGAGCAGTTCTTC. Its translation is CASSSPSGRYNEQFF.